This T cell receptor (beta chain) was sequenced in a study of OX40 agonist ivuxolimab in advanced cancers. Study in general: Enrolled patients in dose escalation had cancers that were hepatocellular carcinoma, melanoma, renal cell or head and neck cancer. General study points: The authors also found low normalized T-cell clonal expansion in some nonresponders.

Note on this clone: Antigen specificity is unknown.

Sequencing used immunoSEQ multiplex PCR; TCRdb keeps in-frame clones, though not all of them. This table has roughly 86,000 clones, roughly 90% appearing once. The germline V and J ends were trimmed by 0 bases and 6 bases, with 9 bases remaining between them. This CDR3 has 13 residues. From germline, CDR1 is LGHNA and CDR2 YNFKEQ. Specimen: CD4+ or CD8+ T cells sorted from blood, collected in a trial of the OX40 agonist ivuxolimab. This sequence originates from an adult with an advanced solid tumor such as melanoma, head and neck, liver or kidney cancer. The genes are TRBV4-2 and TRBJ2-7; either TRBD1 or TRBD2 may fit D (5 bases each). The CDR3, as DNA: TGTGCCAGCAGCCAAGATTATGGGACCGAGCAGTACTTC. Translating gives CASSQDYGTEQYF.